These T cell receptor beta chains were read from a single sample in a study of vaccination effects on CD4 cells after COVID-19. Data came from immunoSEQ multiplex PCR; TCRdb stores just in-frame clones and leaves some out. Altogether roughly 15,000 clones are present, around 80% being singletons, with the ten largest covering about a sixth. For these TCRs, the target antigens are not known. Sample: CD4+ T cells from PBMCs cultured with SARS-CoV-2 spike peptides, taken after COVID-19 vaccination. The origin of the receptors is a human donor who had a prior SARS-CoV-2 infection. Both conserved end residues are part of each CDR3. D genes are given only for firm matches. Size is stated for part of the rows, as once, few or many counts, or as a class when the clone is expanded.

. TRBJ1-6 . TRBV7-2 CASSLSGPTNSPLHF TGTGCCAGCAGTTTATCGGGACCGACTAATTCACCCCTCCACTTT
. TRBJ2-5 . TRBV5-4 CASSEGGETQYF TGTGCCAGCAGCGAGGGAGGCGAGACCCAGTACTTC
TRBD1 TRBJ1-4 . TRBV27 CASSSTFGTGDEKLFF TGTGCCAGCAGTTCTACCTTTGGGACAGGGGATGAAAAACTGTTTTTT
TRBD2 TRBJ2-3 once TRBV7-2 CASSLGLAGGADTQYF TGTGCCAGCAGCCTGGGACTAGCGGGAGGTGCAGATACGCAGTATTTT
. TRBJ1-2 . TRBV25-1 CASSLFYGYTF TGTGCCAGCAGTCTTTTCTATGGCTACACCTTC
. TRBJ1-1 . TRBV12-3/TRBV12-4 CASSLRTATEAFF TGTGCCAGCAGTTTAAGGACAGCCACTGAAGCTTTCTTT
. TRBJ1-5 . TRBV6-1 CASSEAGRPQHF TGTGCCAGCAGTGAAGCTGGGAGGCCCCAGCATTTT
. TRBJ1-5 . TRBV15 CATSRDLDDQPQHF TGTGCCACCAGCAGAGATCTGGACGATCAGCCCCAGCATTTT
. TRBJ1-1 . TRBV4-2 CASSPQQDMNTEAFF TGTGCCAGCAGCCCTCAACAGGACATGAACACTGAAGCTTTCTTT
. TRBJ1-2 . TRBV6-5 CASRATVNYGYTF TGTGCCAGCAGGGCGACAGTCAACTATGGCTACACCTTC
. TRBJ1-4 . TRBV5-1 CASSLGGRLEKLFF TGCGCCAGCAGCTTAGGGGGGCGTCTCGAAAAACTGTTTTTT
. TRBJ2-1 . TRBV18 CASSPVGEGVGENEQFF TGTGCCAGCTCACCAGTGGGCGAGGGCGTAGGTGAAAATGAGCAGTTCTTC
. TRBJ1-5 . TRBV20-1 CSASHRVINQPQHF TGCAGTGCTAGTCACAGGGTTATTAATCAGCCCCAGCATTTT
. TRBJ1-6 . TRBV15 CATSRGGRDSPLHF TGTGCCACCAGCAGAGGGGGACGGGATTCACCCCTCCACTTT
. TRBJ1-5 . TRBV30 CAWSPTGGAQPQHF TGTGCCTGGAGTCCCACCGGAGGGGCGCAGCCCCAGCATTTT
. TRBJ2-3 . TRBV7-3 CASSLWGAEDTQYF TGTGCCAGCAGCCTGTGGGGGGCCGAAGATACGCAGTATTTT
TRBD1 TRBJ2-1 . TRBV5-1 CASSLQGAPSYNEQFF TGCGCCAGCAGCTTGCAGGGGGCCCCCTCCTACAATGAGCAGTTCTTC
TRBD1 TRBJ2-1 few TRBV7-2 CASSVGQGAFEQFF TGTGCCAGCAGCGTAGGACAGGGGGCGTTTGAGCAGTTCTTC
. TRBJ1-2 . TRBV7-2 CASSSGQSPTKDF TGTGCCAGCAGCTCCGGACAGAGCCCGACAAAGGACTTC
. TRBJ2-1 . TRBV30 CAGLGGPGDHEQFF TGTGCCGGACTGGGGGGCCCCGGGGACCATGAGCAGTTCTTC
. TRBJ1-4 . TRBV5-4 CASSLTTNEKLFF TGTGCCAGCAGCTTGACAACTAATGAAAAACTGTTTTTT
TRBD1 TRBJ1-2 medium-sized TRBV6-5 CARMARAGGLYGYTF TGTGCCAGGATGGCCCGGGCAGGGGGCCTCTATGGCTACACCTTC
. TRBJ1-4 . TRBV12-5 CASGLREKLFF TGTGCTAGTGGTTTGAGGGAAAAACTGTTTTTT
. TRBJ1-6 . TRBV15 CATSREAGRNSPLHF TGTGCCACCAGCAGAGAGGCAGGGAGAAATTCACCCCTCCACTTT
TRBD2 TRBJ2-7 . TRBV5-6 CASSPRGGEQYF TGTGCCAGCAGCCCCCGGGGGGGGGAGCAGTACTTC
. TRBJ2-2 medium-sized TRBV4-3 CASSQEVLRAINTGELFF TGCGCCAGCAGCCAAGAGGTTTTGCGGGCTATAAACACCGGGGAGCTGTTTTTT
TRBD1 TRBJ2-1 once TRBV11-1 CASNARQGVYNEQFF TGTGCCAGCAACGCCAGACAGGGAGTGTACAATGAGCAGTTCTTC
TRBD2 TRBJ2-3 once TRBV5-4 CASRLAGSTDTQYF TGTGCCAGCAGACTAGCGGGTAGCACAGATACGCAGTATTTT
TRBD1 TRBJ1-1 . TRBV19 CASRDRVEATEAFF TGTGCCAGTAGGGACAGGGTCGAAGCCACTGAAGCTTTCTTT
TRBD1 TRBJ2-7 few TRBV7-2 CASSLVGQGTHEQYF TGTGCCAGCAGCTTAGTGGGACAGGGTACCCACGAGCAGTACTTC
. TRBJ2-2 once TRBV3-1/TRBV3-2 CASSQPPGAGELFF TGTGCCAGCAGCCAACCTCCGGGGGCCGGGGAGCTGTTTTTT
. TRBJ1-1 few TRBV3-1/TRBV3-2 CASSQEISEAFF TGTGCCAGCAGCCAAGAAATTTCTGAAGCTTTCTTT
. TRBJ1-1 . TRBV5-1 CASSLPDGNTEAFF TGCGCCAGCAGCCTGCCGGACGGGAACACTGAAGCTTTCTTT
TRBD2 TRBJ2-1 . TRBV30 CAWSLGLAGNEQFF TGTGCCTGGAGTCTTGGACTAGCGGGAAATGAGCAGTTCTTC
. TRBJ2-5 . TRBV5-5 CASSLAGFQETQYF TGTGCCAGCAGCTTGGCCGGGTTTCAAGAGACCCAGTACTTC
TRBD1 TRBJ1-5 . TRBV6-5 CASSIRTGWDQPQHF TGTGCCAGCAGTATTAGGACAGGGTGGGATCAGCCCCAGCATTTT
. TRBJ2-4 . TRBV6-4 CASSDALVKNIQYF TGTGCCAGCAGTGATGCGCTAGTAAAAAACATTCAGTACTTC
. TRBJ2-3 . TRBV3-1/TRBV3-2 CASSPRRGRVADTQYF TGTGCCAGCAGCCCCAGACGGGGGAGAGTAGCAGATACGCAGTATTTT
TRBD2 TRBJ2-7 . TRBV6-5 CASTRAGGLGEQYF TGTGCCAGCACCCGAGCGGGAGGTTTGGGGGAGCAGTACTTC
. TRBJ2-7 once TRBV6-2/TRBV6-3 CASSARGYEQYF TGTGCCAGCAGCGCAAGAGGATACGAGCAGTACTTC
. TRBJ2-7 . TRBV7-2 CASSLGSGRPSYEQYF TGTGCCAGCAGCTTAGGGTCAGGGCGGCCCTCCTACGAGCAGTACTTC
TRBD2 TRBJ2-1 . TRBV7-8 CASSSKLAGATGEQFF TGTGCCAGCAGCTCTAAACTAGCGGGGGCCACAGGTGAGCAGTTCTTC
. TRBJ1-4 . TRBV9 CASSGHGATNEKLFF TGTGCCAGCAGTGGGCATGGGGCAACTAATGAAAAACTGTTTTTT
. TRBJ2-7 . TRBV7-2 CASSYLLEEYYEQYF TGTGCCAGCAGCTATCTTCTGGAAGAGTACTACGAGCAGTACTTC
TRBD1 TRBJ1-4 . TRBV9 CASSEIQGASEKLFF TGTGCCAGCAGCGAAATTCAGGGGGCGTCGGAAAAACTGTTTTTT
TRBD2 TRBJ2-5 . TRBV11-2 CASSPTGGETQYF TGTGCCAGCAGCCCAACGGGGGGAGAGACCCAGTACTTC
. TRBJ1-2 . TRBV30 CAWSDYKGGGYGYTF TGTGCCTGGAGTGATTATAAGGGGGGAGGATATGGCTACACCTTC
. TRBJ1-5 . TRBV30 CAWSARGGGPFNQPQHF TGTGCCTGGAGTGCGCGGGGGGGCGGCCCGTTTAATCAGCCCCAGCATTTT
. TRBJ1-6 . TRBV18 CASSPMTGGSYNSPLHF TGTGCCAGCTCTCCAATGACGGGGGGTTCCTATAATTCACCCCTCCACTTT
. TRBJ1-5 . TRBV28 CASSLYRQPQHF TGTGCCAGCAGTTTATATCGTCAGCCCCAGCATTTT